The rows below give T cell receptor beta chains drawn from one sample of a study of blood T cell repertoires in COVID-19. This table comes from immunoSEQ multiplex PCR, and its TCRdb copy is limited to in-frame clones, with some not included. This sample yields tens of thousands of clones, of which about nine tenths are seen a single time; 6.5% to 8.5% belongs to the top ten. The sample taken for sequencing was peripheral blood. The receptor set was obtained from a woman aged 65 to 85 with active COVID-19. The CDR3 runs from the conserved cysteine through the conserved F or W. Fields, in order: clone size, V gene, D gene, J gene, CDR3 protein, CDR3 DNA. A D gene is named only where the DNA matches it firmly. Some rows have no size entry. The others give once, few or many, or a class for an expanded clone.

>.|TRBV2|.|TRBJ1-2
CASSNRENYGYTF
TGTGCCAGCAGTAACAGGGAGAACTATGGCTACACCTTC
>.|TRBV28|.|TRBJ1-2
CASSFYRRYGYTF
TGTGCCAGCAGTTTTTACAGGCGATATGGCTACACCTTC
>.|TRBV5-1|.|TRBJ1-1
CASSLVGGEAFF
TGCGCCAGCAGCTTGGTAGGGGGTGAAGCTTTCTTT
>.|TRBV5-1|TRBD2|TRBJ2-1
CASSLDGRLAGDHEQFF
TGCGCCAGCAGCTTGGACGGGAGACTAGCGGGAGACCATGAGCAGTTCTTC
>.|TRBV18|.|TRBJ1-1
CASSPPGRGNTEAFF
TGTGCCAGCTCACCACCGGGGCGGGGGAACACTGAAGCTTTCTTT
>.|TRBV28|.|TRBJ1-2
CASSLPAGFNYGYTF
TGTGCCAGCAGTTTACCGGCGGGATTTAACTATGGCTACACCTTC
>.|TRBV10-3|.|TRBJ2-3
CAIKGEEGNKPTDTQYF
TGTGCCATCAAGGGGGAAGAGGGAAACAAACCCACAGATACGCAGTATTTT
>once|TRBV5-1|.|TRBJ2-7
CASSLDRAYEQYF
TGCGCCAGCAGCTTGGACAGGGCGTACGAGCAGTACTTC
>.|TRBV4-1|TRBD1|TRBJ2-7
CASSQRTGERSSYEQYF
TGCGCCAGCAGCCAACGGACAGGGGAAAGGAGCTCCTACGAGCAGTACTTC
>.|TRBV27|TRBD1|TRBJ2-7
CASSLHSDRGYEQYF
TGTGCCAGCAGTTTACATTCGGACAGGGGCTACGAGCAGTACTTC
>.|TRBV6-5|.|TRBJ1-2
CASSYSSTGIYGYTF
TGTGCCAGCAGTTACTCGTCAACAGGGATCTATGGCTACACCTTC
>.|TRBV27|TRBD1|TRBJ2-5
CASRAGQGASTQYF
TGTGCCAGCAGGGCGGGACAGGGGGCTTCGACCCAGTACTTC
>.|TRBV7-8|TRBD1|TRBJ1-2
CASSSRTGGAYGYTF
TGTGCCAGCAGCTCAAGGACAGGGGGCGCCTATGGCTACACCTTC